This T cell receptor (beta chain) was obtained from a study of blood T cells in healthy people across ages (dated by TCRdb to the mid-2010s). As for the study more broadly: Template switching captured roughly one uniquely barcoded TCR beta cDNA molecule per two T cells in model experiments. Age-related changes in TCR beta repertoire diversity were measured in the study by deep sequencing normalized with unique cDNA molecular identifiers. Using the same blood draw, the study looked at two additional independent replicas of 1 million unique cDNA reads for two donors, one aged 18 to 30 and the other aged 80 or older. To avoid experimental bias, donors of different ages were spread randomly across the sequencing lanes. Four age groups were formed from the donors: young (average approximately 16 years), middle-aged (approximately 40), aged (under 70) and long-lived (about 80).

About this clonotype itself: No cognate antigen has been identified for it. No quality values exist for individual bases; no much larger clone is one base distant.

The junction shows trimming of 6 bases on V and 3 bases on J, and the gene matches do not reach 5 bases of it. The germline V gene sets CDR1 to MNHNS and CDR2 to SASEGT. The CDR3, from cysteine to phenylalanine, totals 13 residues. The sequence is cut down to CDR3 DNA, 39 bases in frame from base 1. Donors were roughly 40 systemically healthy Caucasian individuals from Russia aged 6 to 90 years. Each donor gave roughly 11 milliliters of peripheral blood, drawn into EDTA-treated Vacutainer tubes. Ficoll-Paque density-gradient centrifugation was used to isolate PBMCs, with at least 6.5 million per sample. Trizol reagent was used to extract total RNA from PBMCs, with at least 5 micrograms per sample. Naive CD45RAhigh/CD27high T cell percentages were measured by flow cytometry on a PBMC aliquot from every donor. What the research found in general, with its limitations: Donor CMV infection status was unknown, potentially confounding age-related changes in expanded clonotypes. Total diversity estimates from one million sequenced T cells were considered lower bounds and underestimates. The percentage of naive T cells measured by flow cytometry correlated strongly with observed TCR beta diversity. Compared with the aged group, the long-lived group had more naive CD4+ T cells, fewer expanded clones and increased TCR diversity, a pattern suggesting age selection. Observed TCR beta diversity per million T cells fell roughly linearly with age, and a significant reduction was already apparent by age roughly 40. Bulk unsorted PBMC profiling prevented conclusive comparison of naive and antigen-experienced compartments.

Library generation was performed with 5' RACE. Sequenced on an Illumina HiSeq 2500. A second PCR of roughly 7 to 12 cycles was performed with a sample-barcoded 5' primer and a J-beta primer mix. A template-switch 5' adaptor carrying 12 random nucleotides introduced a unique molecular identifier onto each TCR beta cDNA molecule. Each sample yielded at least 3 million CDR3-containing paired-end reads. First-strand cDNA was synthesized from all RNA with the Mint cDNA synthesis kit, primed by a TRBC-specific oligonucleotide. After uracil-DNA glycosylase treatment, a first 18-cycle PCR used universal primers M1SS and BC2_uni_R on all cDNA. The original pipeline was this. Each sample was normalized by randomly selecting 1 million high-quality reads, each carrying a distinct molecular identifier. Reads sharing molecular identifiers were discarded rather than binned into consensus sequences. MiTCR, set to a Q25 quality threshold and the strictest error-elimination algorithm, was used for CDR3 identification, clonotype clustering and error correction. Lower-bound total TCR beta diversity was estimated with a nonparametric unseen species model using Euler transformation. Using fastp at Q25 and MiXCR, TCRdb reprocessed the public reads and kept productive beta chains. Rows with one shared CDR3 protein collapse into an entry with the most common genes and DNA. These V and J calls rely on TCRdb rather than the paper's analysis. This sample gives hundreds of thousands of distinct CDR3 sequences in total; roughly 60% of them show up just once. Of the sample, 20% to 25% falls within the top ten clones.

This clonotype was obtained from a man under 40 in good health. Sequenced material: blood. The V and J genes are TRBV6-1 and TRBJ2-7; TRBD1 matches 7 bases in the middle. The CDR3 corresponds to CASSRDSLYEQYF. The DNA sequence follows: TGTGCCAGCAGCCGGGACAGCCTCTACGAGCAGTACTTC.